Given below is one T cell receptor (beta chain) in context. Its cognate antigen is unknown. The time point denotes: sample taken at primary tumor resection. No cell sorting; template was whole RNA from tumor, lung tissue or PBMC. The entry originates in a study of spatial heterogeneity in lung cancer. Study-wide background: Tumor-region counts of TCR transcripts tracked strongly with a T cell module score from matched bulk RNA-seq.

Each TCR cDNA molecule carried a unique molecular identifier. Each CDR3 protein gets one entry after TCRdb re-called the 5' RACE reads with MiXCR. Of about a thousand distinct CDR3 sequences in the sample, 36% were seen once. V lost 5 bases, J lost 1 base, and 8 bases lay in between. There are 14 residues in the CDR3. Germline CDR1 and CDR2: MNHNY and SVGAGI (reference sequence). Study outcomes and limitations: The number of expanded tumor alpha and beta chains correlated with mutation number.

The origin of this receptor is a female donor with early-stage non-small cell lung cancer. Here the sequenced sample was lung tumor tissue, taken at surgery. The chain joins TRBV6-6 to TRBJ2-2; D is unresolved. The CDR3 sequence: CASSPDGNTGELFF. For the CDR3, the DNA is TGTGCCAGCAGTCCGGACGGGAACACCGGGGAGCTGTTTTTT.